Described below is a single T cell receptor beta chain sequence and its context. The CDR3 consists of 15 residues. V was shortened by 2 bases and J by 2 bases, with 10 bases between the two germline ends. CDR1 and CDR2 from the germline V gene are SGHRS and YFSETQ. The data stem from a study of blood T cell repertoires in COVID-19. Study background: From T cells, B-cell-depleted T cells, or PBMCs came the material, which was cDNA or gDNA.

Authors' processing steps: From reference gene primer amplification, estimates of nucleated cell counts were derived. Some clones are missing from TCRdb's copy, which holds only in-frame ones; the method was immunoSEQ multiplex PCR. V and J calls plus clone size are reproduced from that table; the DNA served to infer D and trimming. Among about 110,000 clones listed, approximately 82% were seen once. J is TRBJ2-2 and V is TRBV5-1, with D unresolved. The sample consisted of peripheral blood. The TCR sequence derives from a woman of 80 years or more with acute or convalescent COVID-19. CDR3 nucleotide sequence: TGCGCCAGCAGCTTTGGCCAGGCCAACACCGGGGAGCTGTTTTTT. Amino acid sequence: CASSFGQANTGELFF.